These T cell receptor beta chains were read from a single sample in a study of T cell repertoires in cytomegalovirus infection. TCRdb fed the reads into MiXCR, producing one record per CDR3 protein. The data show 400,000 to 550,000 distinct CDR3 sequences, around 10% seen once. The sequenced sample was PBMCs. These receptor sequences come from a human donor in good health (CMV status not recorded). Some clones in this sample may be carry-over from other donors' samples. The CDR3 runs from the conserved cysteine through the conserved F or W. D genes are given only for firm matches. Rows give clone size only sometimes, using once, few, many, or a class for an expanded clone.

TRBV30,-,TRBD1,TRBJ2-1,TGTGCCTGGAGTCCTGGACAGGGGTGGGACAATGAGCAGTTCTTC,CAWSPGQGWDNEQFF
TRBV11-2,many,-,TRBJ2-1,TGTGCCAGCAGTCTCTCCTACCGGGCGCGGGGCCTGGAGCAGTTCTTC,CASSLSYRARGLEQFF
TRBV7-8,many,-,TRBJ2-2,TGTGCCAGCATCAACCGGGACGGGGAGCTGTTTTTT,CASINRDGELFF
TRBV3-1,-,-,TRBJ1-2,TGTGCCAGCAGCGATACTGGGACTGACGGCTACACCTTC,CASSDTGTDGYTF
TRBV20-1,many,-,TRBJ1-2,TGCAGTGCTGGGGGGGGACAACTGGACTACACCTTC,CSAGGGQLDYTF
TRBV7-3,many,TRBD2,TRBJ2-5,TGTGCCAGCAGCTTAGGGGGCGGGGGGGCGGGGGAGACCCAGTACTTC,CASSLGGGGAGETQYF
TRBV9,-,TRBD2,TRBJ2-1,TGTGCCAGCAGCGTCGATAGCGGGGGGGCGAATAATGAGCAGTTCTTC,CASSVDSGGANNEQFF
TRBV12-3/TRBV12-4,many,TRBD1,TRBJ1-1,TGTGCCAGCAGGGACAGGGGGAACACTGAAGCTTTCTTT,CASRDRGNTEAFF
TRBV27,many,TRBD2,TRBJ2-7,TGTGCCAGCAGTTCCCCGGGACTAGCGGGAGGGCCTTACGAGCAGTACTTC,CASSSPGLAGGPYEQYF
TRBV20-1,many,-,TRBJ2-1,TGCAGTGCTGAGGGTGTCAGCAGGGGCTACAATGAGCAGTTCTTC,CSAEGVSRGYNEQFF
TRBV19,many,-,TRBJ1-1,TGTGCCAGTAGTATAGGTCCTCAGGAGAACACTGAAGCTTTCTTT,CASSIGPQENTEAFF
TRBV10-3,few,-,TRBJ1-6,TGTGCCATCAGTGATGGGGATGTTAATTCACCCCTCCACTTT,CAISDGDVNSPLHF
TRBV5-4,many,TRBD1,TRBJ2-2,TGTGCCAGCAGCCCGGGACAGGGAGCGAACACCGGGGAGCTGTTTTTT,CASSPGQGANTGELFF
TRBV20-1,few,-,TRBJ1-1,TGCAGCCCCAGACAGGTGGGGGTGAACACTGAAGCTTTCTTT,CSPRQVGVNTEAFF
TRBV6-6,many,-,TRBJ1-5,TGTGCCAGCAGATCTACGGGCAATCAGCCCCAGCATTTT,CASRSTGNQPQHF
TRBV11-2,many,TRBD1,TRBJ1-6,TGTGCCAGCAGCTTAGATCTCGGACAGGACAGTCTCCACTTT,CASSLDLGQDSLHF
TRBV2,many,-,TRBJ1-2,TGTGCCAGCAGTGAAGCGTTGCAGGACAGCGGGGGCTATGGCTACACCTTC,CASSEALQDSGGYGYTF
TRBV20-1,few,-,TRBJ1-2,TGCAGTCCTAAACCGGGACGGACCTATGGCTACACCTTC,CSPKPGRTYGYTF
TRBV29-1,-,TRBD2,TRBJ2-5,TGCAGCGTTCCAGGACTAGCGGGATATGAGACCCAGTACTTC,CSVPGLAGYETQYF
TRBV20-1,-,-,TRBJ1-1,TGCAGTGCTGGGGAGGCTGAAGCTTTCTTT,CSAGEAEAFF
TRBV6-5,-,-,TRBJ2-7,TGTGCCAGCAGCGAGAACGGGGGATACGAGCAGTACTTC,CASSENGGYEQYF
TRBV19,-,TRBD1,TRBJ2-2,TGTGCCAGTAGTAAGGCAGGGGGTCCCGGGGAGCTGTTTTTT,CASSKAGGPGELFF
TRBV3-1,few,-,TRBJ1-2,TGTGCCAGCAGCCAAGGACTCAAGGGGGACTATGGCTACACCTTC,CASSQGLKGDYGYTF
TRBV11-2,many,TRBD2,TRBJ2-5,TGTGCCAGCAGCGCCTCCCGGGGGGGTGAGACCCAGTACTTC,CASSASRGGETQYF
TRBV5-1,many,TRBD2,TRBJ2-1,TGCGCCAGCAGCCGAGGGACTAGCGCCCGAAGATTGAATGAGCAGTTCTTC,CASSRGTSARRLNEQFF
TRBV7-3,many,TRBD2,TRBJ2-1,TGTGCCAGCAGCCCGACTAGCGGGGGGGCAAATGAGCAGTTCTTC,CASSPTSGGANEQFF
TRBV9,few,-,TRBJ1-2,TGTGCCAGCAGCGTAGAAGGAGGGGGGGGAGATGGCTACACCTTC,CASSVEGGGGDGYTF
TRBV5-1,-,-,TRBJ2-7,TGCGCCAGCAGCTTGGTAGGCCAGACCTACGAGCAGTACTTC,CASSLVGQTYEQYF
TRBV9,-,-,TRBJ2-7,TGTGCCAGCAGCGTAGCTATGGATCCTTACGAGCAGTACTTC,CASSVAMDPYEQYF
TRBV18,few,-,TRBJ2-7,TGTGCCAGCTCACCACCCCAGGGGCTCTACGAGCAGTACTTC,CASSPPQGLYEQYF
TRBV6-2/TRBV6-3,many,-,TRBJ2-3,TGTGCCAGCAGTCTAATCGGCCAAGGCACAGATACGCAGTATTTT,CASSLIGQGTDTQYF
TRBV23-1,many,TRBD1,TRBJ2-5,TGCGCCAGCAGTCAATACTACAGGGGCCAAGAGACCCAGTACTTC,CASSQYYRGQETQYF
TRBV20-1,many,TRBD1,TRBJ2-5,TGCAGTGCCACGGACAGGGAAGAGACCCAGTACTTC,CSATDREETQYF
TRBV4-2,many,-,TRBJ2-1,TGTGCCAGCAGCCAAGATAGGCGAACTAGGGATGAGCAGTTCTTC,CASSQDRRTRDEQFF
TRBV7-3,many,TRBD2,TRBJ2-2,TGTGCCAGCAGGCGCCAGTTGGCGGGGGAGGAGACCGGGGAGCTGTTTTTT,CASRRQLAGEETGELFF
TRBV7-6,few,TRBD1,TRBJ2-7,TGTGCCAGCAGCTCTGGACAGGGTTGGGGCTACGAGCAGTACTTC,CASSSGQGWGYEQYF
TRBV27,many,TRBD1,TRBJ1-2,TGTGCCAGCAGTTTAGATGGACAGGGGAATGGCTACACCTTC,CASSLDGQGNGYTF
TRBV7-9,many,-,TRBJ1-4,TGTGCCAGCAGCTTAGATGCTAGTCTTGGTGAAAAACTGTTTTTT,CASSLDASLGEKLFF
TRBV12-3/TRBV12-4,-,-,TRBJ2-2,TGTGCCAGCAGTTTAAGTGAGAGCGGGGAGCTGTTTTTT,CASSLSESGELFF
TRBV2,-,-,TRBJ1-1,TGTGCCAGCAGCGAAGCAGGGGAGTACACTGAAGCTTTCTTT,CASSEAGEYTEAFF
TRBV19,few,-,TRBJ1-1,TGTGCCAGTATGTGGGGCAGGGGCGTTCGGGACACTGAAGCTTTCTTT,CASMWGRGVRDTEAFF
TRBV2,-,-,TRBJ2-5,TGTGCCAGCAGTGACTACGGAGCCCGGGAGACCCAGTACTTC,CASSDYGARETQYF
TRBV30,-,-,TRBJ2-1,TGTGCCTGGAATCGGGAGAGGTACAATGAGCAGTTCTTC,CAWNRERYNEQFF
TRBV7-9,many,TRBD2,TRBJ2-5,TGTGCCAGCAGCTTTCGGCGGGGGGGCCAAGAGACCCAGTACTTC,CASSFRRGGQETQYF
TRBV7-8,many,TRBD2,TRBJ2-7,TGTGCCAGCAGCTTAGCGCGGGCTAGCGGGGCCTACGAGCAGTACTTC,CASSLARASGAYEQYF
TRBV5-1,many,TRBD2,TRBJ2-2,TGCGCCAGCAGCAGGGGGACTAGCGGGAGTTACACCGGGGAGCTGTTTTTT,CASSRGTSGSYTGELFF
TRBV20-1,-,-,TRBJ2-3,TGCAGTGCTAGGGGGCGGAGCTCTAGCACAGATACGCAGTATTTT,CSARGRSSSTDTQYF
TRBV6-5,many,-,TRBJ1-1,TGTGCCAGCAGATTCGGAGGAGAAAGGGCTGAAGCTTTCTTT,CASRFGGERAEAFF
TRBV11-2,many,TRBD2,TRBJ2-1,TGTGCCAGCAGCATAGCGGGAAAATCCTACAATGAGCAGTTCTTC,CASSIAGKSYNEQFF
TRBV2,-,-,TRBJ1-4,TGTGCCAGCAAGGGACGGACTAATGAAAAACTGTTTTTT,CASKGRTNEKLFF
TRBV5-1,many,TRBD2,TRBJ2-3,TGCGCCAGCAGCTTGGCGTCTAGCGGGAAAGGAGATACGCAGTATTTT,CASSLASSGKGDTQYF
TRBV4-2,many,-,TRBJ2-3,TGTGCCAGCAGCCAGGCAAGCACAGATACGCAGTATTTT,CASSQASTDTQYF
TRBV7-3,-,-,TRBJ2-1,TGTGCCAGCAGGACGGGAATGGGTGACAATGAGCAGTTCTTC,CASRTGMGDNEQFF
TRBV11-2,many,-,TRBJ2-6,TGTGCCAGCAGCTTCGTTCGAGGATCTGGGGCCAACGTCCTGACTTTC,CASSFVRGSGANVLTF
TRBV12-3/TRBV12-4,many,-,TRBJ2-1,TGTGCCAGCAGTCCAGGACCTTTGTTCTTC,CASSPGPLFF
TRBV20-1,many,-,TRBJ2-5,TGCAGTGCGAGTGGTAATCGACTAGTTACAGCAAAGACCCAGTACTTC,CSASGNRLVTAKTQYF
TRBV2,many,TRBD2,TRBJ2-7,TGTGCCAGCAGGGGACTAGCGGGGGGCCTGGGCGAGCAGTACTTC,CASRGLAGGLGEQYF
TRBV20-1,many,-,TRBJ1-2,TGCAGTGCTGGCCCTGGGGGGGGCGCAAGGGGCTACACCTTC,CSAGPGGGARGYTF